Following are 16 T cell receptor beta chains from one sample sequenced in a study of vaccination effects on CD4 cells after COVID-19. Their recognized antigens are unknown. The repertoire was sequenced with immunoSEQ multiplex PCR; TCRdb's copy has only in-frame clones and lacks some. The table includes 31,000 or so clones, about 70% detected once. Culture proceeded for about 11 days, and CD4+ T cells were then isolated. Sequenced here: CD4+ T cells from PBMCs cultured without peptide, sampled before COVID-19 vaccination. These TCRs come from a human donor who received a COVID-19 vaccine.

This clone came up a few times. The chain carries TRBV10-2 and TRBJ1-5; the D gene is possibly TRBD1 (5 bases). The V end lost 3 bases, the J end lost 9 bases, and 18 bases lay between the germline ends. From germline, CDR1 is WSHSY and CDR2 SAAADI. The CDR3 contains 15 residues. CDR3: CASSDRDGARRPQHF. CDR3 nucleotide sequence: TGCGCCAGCAGTGATCGGGACGGAGCGAGGAGGCCCCAGCATTTT.

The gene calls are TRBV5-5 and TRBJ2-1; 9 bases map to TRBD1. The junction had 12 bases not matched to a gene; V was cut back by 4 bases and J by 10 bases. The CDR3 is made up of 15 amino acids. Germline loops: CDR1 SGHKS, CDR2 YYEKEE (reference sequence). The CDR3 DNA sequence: TGTGCCAGCAGCGGAACGGGACAGGGTATCAACGAGCAGTTCTTC. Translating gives CASSGTGQGINEQFF.

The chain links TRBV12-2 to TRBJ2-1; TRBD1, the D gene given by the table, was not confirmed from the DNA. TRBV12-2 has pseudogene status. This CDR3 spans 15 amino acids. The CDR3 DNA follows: TGTGCAAGTCGCCTCGGACAGGCCCCCTACAATGAGCAGTTCTTC. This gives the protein CASRLGQAPYNEQFF.

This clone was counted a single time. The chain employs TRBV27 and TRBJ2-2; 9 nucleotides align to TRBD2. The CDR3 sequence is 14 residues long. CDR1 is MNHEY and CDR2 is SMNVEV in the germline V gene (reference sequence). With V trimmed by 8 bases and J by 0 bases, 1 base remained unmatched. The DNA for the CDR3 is TGTGCCAGCCTAGCGGGGACGAACACCGGGGAGCTGTTTTTT. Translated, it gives CASLAGTNTGELFF.

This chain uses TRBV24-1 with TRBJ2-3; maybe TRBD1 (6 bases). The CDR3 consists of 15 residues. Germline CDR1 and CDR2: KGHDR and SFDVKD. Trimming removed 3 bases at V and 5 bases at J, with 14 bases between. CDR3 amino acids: CATSDERQAKDTQYF. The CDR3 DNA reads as TGTGCCACCAGTGATGAAAGACAGGCGAAAGATACGCAGTATTTT.

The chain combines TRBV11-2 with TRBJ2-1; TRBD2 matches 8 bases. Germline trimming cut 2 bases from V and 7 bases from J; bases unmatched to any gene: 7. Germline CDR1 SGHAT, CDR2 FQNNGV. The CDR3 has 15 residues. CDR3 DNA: TGTGCCAGCAGCTTACAAGCGGGAGTCGGGAATGAGCAGTTCTTC. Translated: CASSLQAGVGNEQFF.

The CDR3: CASSRPGTDTQYF. CDR3 in DNA: TGTGCCAGCAGCCGTCCGGGCACAGATACGCAGTATTTT. V usage is TRBV11-3 and J usage is TRBJ2-3; D is unresolved. This CDR3 is built from 13 residues. Trimming removed 5 bases at V and 1 base at J, with 7 bases between. Germline CDR1 reads SGHNT; CDR2 reads YENEEA.

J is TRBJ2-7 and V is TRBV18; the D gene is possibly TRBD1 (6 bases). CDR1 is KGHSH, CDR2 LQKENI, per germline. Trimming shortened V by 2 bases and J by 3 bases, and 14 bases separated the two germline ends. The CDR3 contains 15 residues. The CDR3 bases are TGTGCCAGCTCACCAGACGGACAGACAATCTACGAGCAGTACTTC. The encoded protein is CASSPDGQTIYEQYF.

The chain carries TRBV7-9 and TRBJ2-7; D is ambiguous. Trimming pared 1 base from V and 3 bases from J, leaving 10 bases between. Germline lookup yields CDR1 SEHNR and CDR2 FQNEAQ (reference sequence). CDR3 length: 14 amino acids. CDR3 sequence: CASSLGQRHYEQYF. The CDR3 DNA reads TGTGCCAGCAGCTTAGGGCAGCGCCACTACGAGCAGTACTTC.

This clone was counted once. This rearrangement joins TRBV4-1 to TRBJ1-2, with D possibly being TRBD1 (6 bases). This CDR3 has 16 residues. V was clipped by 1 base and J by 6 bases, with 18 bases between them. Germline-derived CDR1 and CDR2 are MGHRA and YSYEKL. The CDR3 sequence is CASSQVGQGSTNGYTF. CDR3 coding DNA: TGCGCCAGCAGCCAAGTTGGGCAGGGGTCCACAAATGGCTACACCTTC.

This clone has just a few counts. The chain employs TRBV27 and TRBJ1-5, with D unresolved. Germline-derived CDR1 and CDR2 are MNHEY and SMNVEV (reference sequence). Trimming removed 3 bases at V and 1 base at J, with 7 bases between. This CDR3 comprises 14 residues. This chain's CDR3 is CASSLLDSNQPQHF. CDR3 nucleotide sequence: TGTGCCAGCAGTTTGTTGGACAGCAATCAGCCCCAGCATTTT.

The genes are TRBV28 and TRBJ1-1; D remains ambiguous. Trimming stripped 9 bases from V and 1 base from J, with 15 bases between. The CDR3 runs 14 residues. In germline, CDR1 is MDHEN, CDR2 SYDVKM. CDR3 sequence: CASGRGSANTEAFF. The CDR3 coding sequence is TGTGCCAGTGGAAGAGGCAGCGCGAACACTGAAGCTTTCTTT.

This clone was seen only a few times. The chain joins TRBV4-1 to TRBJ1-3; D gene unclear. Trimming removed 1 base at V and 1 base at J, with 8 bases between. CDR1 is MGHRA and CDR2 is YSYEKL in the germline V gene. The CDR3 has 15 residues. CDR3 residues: CASSQVGMSGNTIYF. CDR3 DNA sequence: TGCGCCAGCAGCCAAGTAGGGATGTCTGGAAACACCATATATTTT.

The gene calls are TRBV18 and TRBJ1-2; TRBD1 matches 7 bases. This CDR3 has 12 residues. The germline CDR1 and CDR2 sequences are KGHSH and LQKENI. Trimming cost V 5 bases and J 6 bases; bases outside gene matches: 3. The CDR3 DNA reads TGTGCCAGCTCAAAAGACAGGGATGGCTACACCTTC. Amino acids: CASSKDRDGYTF.

In DNA form, the CDR3 reads TGTGCCAACAGGGACGCGGGGTCCAATAGGAACAATCAGCCCCAGCATTTT. This gives the protein CANRDAGSNRNNQPQHF. This chain joins TRBV10-3 and TRBJ1-5; a possible D gene is TRBD1 (6 bases). V dropped 10 bases and J dropped 3 bases, with 25 bases sitting between them. The germline V gene has CDR1 ENHRY and CDR2 SYGVKD. The CDR3 is 17 residues long.

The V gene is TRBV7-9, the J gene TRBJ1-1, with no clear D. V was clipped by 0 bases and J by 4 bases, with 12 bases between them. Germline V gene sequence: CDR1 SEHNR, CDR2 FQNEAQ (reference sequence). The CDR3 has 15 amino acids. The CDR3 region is CASSLANSPRTEAFF. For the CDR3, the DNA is TGTGCCAGCAGCTTAGCGAATTCTCCCCGCACTGAAGCTTTCTTT.